This T cell receptor beta chain came from a study of tumor and adjacent non-tumor tissue in lung cancer. Turning to the study itself: Histology: 11 to 13 adenocarcinoma, a couple of squamous cell carcinoma, 1 small cell lung cancer. Patients were aged roughly 31 to 76, roughly nine men and roughly 5 women, stage I to III.

About this clonotype itself: Its antigen is still unknown. This may arise from a read error, as a much more abundant clone is one base away.

Three rounds of nested PCR, following a modified ARM-PCR protocol, produced the TCRbeta library. TCRdb called the multiplex PCR reads again in MiXCR, with one record for every CDR3 protein. The sample holds tens of thousands of distinct CDR3 sequences, around 75% seen once. The study's findings and limits: Normal lung showed higher cumulative top 100 clone frequency than tumor.

No cell sorting was done before RNA was extracted from the tissue. CDR3 length: 15 residues. Germline V gives CDR1 SGHNT, CDR2 YYREEE (reference sequence). This TCR derives from a woman aged 50 to 60 with non-small cell lung cancer. Sequenced input: lung tumor tissue. The chain uses TRBV5-4 and TRBJ2-6; 7 bases fit TRBD1. DNA for the CDR3: TGTGCCAACAGCCCAGGGGGCTCTGGGGCCAACGTCCTGACTTTC. Translating it yields CANSPGGSGANVLTF. Looking up the rest from reference TRBV5-4 and TRBJ2-6 gives the full variable domain: ETGVTQSPTHLIKTRGQQVTLRCSSQSGHNTVSWYQQALGQGPQFIFQYYREEENGRGNFPPRFSGLQFPNYSSELNVNALELDDSALYLCANSPGGSGANVLTFGAGSRLTVL.